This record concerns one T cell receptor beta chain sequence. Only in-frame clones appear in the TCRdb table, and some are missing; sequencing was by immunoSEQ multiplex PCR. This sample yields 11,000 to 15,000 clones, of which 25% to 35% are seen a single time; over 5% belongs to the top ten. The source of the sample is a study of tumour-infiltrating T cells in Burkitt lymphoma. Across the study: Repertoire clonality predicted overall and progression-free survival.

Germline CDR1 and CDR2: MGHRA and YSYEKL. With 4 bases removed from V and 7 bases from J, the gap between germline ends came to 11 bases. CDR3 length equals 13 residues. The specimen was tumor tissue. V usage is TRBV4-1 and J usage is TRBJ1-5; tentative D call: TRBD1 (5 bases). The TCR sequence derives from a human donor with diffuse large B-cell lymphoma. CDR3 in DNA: TGCGCCAGCAGCCCGAACAGGAGGCAGCCCCAGCATTTT. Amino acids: CASSPNRRQPQHF.